A selection of T cell receptor beta chains follows, all from one sample in a study of CD8 T cells in ankylosing spondylitis. TCRdb ran MiXCR on the 5' RACE reads and lists one entry per CDR3 protein. The table has 85,000 to 100,000 distinct CDR3 sequences, around 9.4% seen once. Sequencing was carried out using blood, either unsorted or a sorted T cell fraction (not recorded which). The receptor set was obtained from a male donor with ankylosing spondylitis or in good health (not recorded which). CDR3s include the opening cysteine and the closing phenylalanine or tryptophan. Fields, in order: D gene, J gene, clone size, V gene, CDR3 protein, CDR3 DNA. D genes are given only for firm matches. Clone size is not always given. Where it is, it says once, few, many or a class for expanded clones.

D: -
J: TRBJ2-2
size: many
V: TRBV20-1
CDR3: CSARDAGGNTGELFF
DNA: TGCAGTGCTAGAGATGCCGGGGGGAACACCGGGGAGCTGTTTTTT

D: TRBD2
J: TRBJ2-7
size: many
V: TRBV4-2
CDR3: CASSQSTSGGAHEQYF
DNA: TGTGCCAGCAGCCAATCGACTAGCGGGGGGGCCCACGAGCAGTACTTC

D: -
J: TRBJ1-5
size: -
V: TRBV7-9
CDR3: CASSKQENQPQHF
DNA: TGTGCCAGCAGCAAACAGGAGAATCAGCCCCAGCATTTT

D: -
J: TRBJ2-5
size: many
V: TRBV9
CDR3: CASSTGQETQYF
DNA: TGTGCCAGCTCGACAGGCCAAGAGACCCAGTACTTC

D: -
J: TRBJ1-5
size: many
V: TRBV12-3/TRBV12-4
CDR3: CASSLTENQPQHF
DNA: TGTGCCAGCAGTCTGACAGAAAATCAGCCCCAGCATTTT

D: -
J: TRBJ2-5
size: many
V: TRBV28
CDR3: CASSLTRTQYF
DNA: TGTGCCAGCAGTCTCACCAGGACCCAGTACTTC

D: TRBD2
J: TRBJ2-1
size: many
V: TRBV11-2
CDR3: CASSIGPGLADNEQFF
DNA: TGTGCCAGCAGCATTGGTCCGGGACTAGCGGACAATGAGCAGTTCTTC

D: -
J: TRBJ2-2
size: -
V: TRBV15
CDR3: CATSRERLTGELFF
DNA: TGTGCCACCAGCAGAGAAAGGCTGACCGGGGAGCTGTTTTTT

D: -
J: TRBJ2-7
size: many
V: TRBV27
CDR3: CASSFGQSSYEQYF
DNA: TGTGCCAGCAGTTTTGGTCAGAGCTCCTACGAGCAGTACTTC

D: -
J: TRBJ2-1
size: few
V: TRBV7-2
CDR3: CASSLNRFNEQFF
DNA: TGTGCCAGCAGCTTAAATAGGTTCAATGAGCAGTTCTTC

D: TRBD2
J: TRBJ2-3
size: few
V: TRBV12-3/TRBV12-4
CDR3: CASSLGLAGTTDTQYF
DNA: TGTGCCAGCAGTCTAGGACTAGCGGGGACCACAGATACGCAGTATTTT

D: TRBD1
J: TRBJ1-5
size: many
V: TRBV12-3/TRBV12-4
CDR3: CASSPGTGKNQPQHF
DNA: TGTGCCAGCAGTCCCGGGACAGGCAAAAATCAGCCCCAGCATTTT

D: -
J: TRBJ1-4
size: many
V: TRBV5-6
CDR3: CASSLGRRNEKLFF
DNA: TGTGCCAGCAGCTTGGGACGGCGTAATGAAAAACTGTTTTTT

D: -
J: TRBJ2-3
size: many
V: TRBV24-1
CDR3: CATSDGGRDATDTQYF
DNA: TGTGCCACCAGTGATGGAGGCCGGGACGCCACAGATACGCAGTATTTT

D: -
J: TRBJ2-2
size: many
V: TRBV12-3/TRBV12-4
CDR3: CASSLWSRWELFF
DNA: TGTGCCAGCAGCCTCTGGAGCAGGTGGGAGCTGTTTTTT

D: TRBD2
J: TRBJ2-7
size: few
V: TRBV2
CDR3: CASTETSGVSYEQYF
DNA: TGTGCCAGCACCGAGACTAGCGGTGTCTCCTACGAGCAGTACTTC

D: -
J: TRBJ1-1
size: many
V: TRBV20-1
CDR3: CSARDGEAFF
DNA: TGCAGTGCGCGGGACGGCGAAGCTTTCTTT

D: -
J: TRBJ1-1
size: many
V: TRBV20-1
CDR3: CSASRDMNTEAFF
DNA: TGCAGTGCTAGTCGAGATATGAACACTGAAGCTTTCTTT

D: TRBD1
J: TRBJ2-2
size: many
V: TRBV9
CDR3: CASSATTGANTGELFF
DNA: TGTGCCAGCAGCGCCACGACAGGGGCCAACACCGGGGAGCTGTTTTTT

D: TRBD1
J: TRBJ1-2
size: few
V: TRBV28
CDR3: CASTVRGTVYGYTF
DNA: TGTGCCAGCACGGTCCGGGGGACAGTCTATGGCTACACCTTC

D: TRBD1
J: TRBJ2-7
size: -
V: TRBV7-9
CDR3: CASSPLDRLSYEQYF
DNA: TGTGCCAGCAGCCCCCTGGACAGGTTGTCCTACGAGCAGTACTTC

D: -
J: TRBJ1-1
size: -
V: TRBV11-1
CDR3: CASSPGRVNTEAFF
DNA: TGTGCCAGCAGCCCAGGGAGGGTGAACACTGAAGCTTTCTTT

D: -
J: TRBJ2-3
size: many
V: TRBV5-5
CDR3: CASSLVRDTDTQYF
DNA: TGTGCCAGCAGCTTGGTCCGGGACACAGATACGCAGTATTTT

D: TRBD1
J: TRBJ2-2
size: many
V: TRBV19
CDR3: CASNGQGAFGELFF
DNA: TGTGCCAGTAATGGACAGGGGGCATTCGGGGAGCTGTTTTTT

D: -
J: TRBJ2-7
size: many
V: TRBV5-1
CDR3: CASSLGGGQSSYEQYF
DNA: TGCGCCAGCAGCTTGGGAGGCGGACAGAGCTCCTACGAGCAGTACTTC

D: -
J: TRBJ1-1
size: many
V: TRBV24-1
CDR3: CATSDSSQGDSAEAFF
DNA: TGTGCCACCAGTGATTCCAGCCAGGGTGACTCAGCCGAAGCTTTCTTT

D: TRBD2
J: TRBJ2-1
size: many
V: TRBV12-3/TRBV12-4
CDR3: CASSLMGTSDFF
DNA: TGTGCCAGCAGTTTAATGGGGACTAGCGACTTCTTC

D: -
J: TRBJ2-1
size: few
V: TRBV7-9
CDR3: CASSRLMGKQFF
DNA: TGTGCCAGCAGCCGATTAATGGGGAAGCAGTTCTTC

D: -
J: TRBJ1-1
size: many
V: TRBV5-1
CDR3: CASSFSYPSLGNTEAFF
DNA: TGCGCCAGCAGCTTCTCATACCCTTCATTAGGGAACACTGAAGCTTTCTTT

D: TRBD2
J: TRBJ2-7
size: few
V: TRBV20-1
CDR3: CSASASGGPYEQYF
DNA: TGCAGTGCTAGTGCTAGCGGGGGGCCCTACGAGCAGTACTTC

D: -
J: TRBJ1-2
size: many
V: TRBV12-3/TRBV12-4
CDR3: CASSLGSWDGYGYTF
DNA: TGTGCCAGCAGTTTAGGGAGTTGGGACGGCTATGGCTACACCTTC

D: -
J: TRBJ2-5
size: few
V: TRBV25-1
CDR3: CASQQVDQETQYF
DNA: TGTGCCAGCCAACAGGTGGACCAAGAGACCCAGTACTTC

D: TRBD1
J: TRBJ2-7
size: -
V: TRBV27
CDR3: CASSLSDRVIPQYF
DNA: TGTGCCAGCAGTTTATCCGACAGGGTAATTCCTCAGTACTTC

D: TRBD1
J: TRBJ2-7
size: many
V: TRBV9
CDR3: CASSPDATGFYEQYF
DNA: TGTGCCAGCAGCCCCGACGCGACAGGGTTCTACGAGCAGTACTTC

D: TRBD1
J: TRBJ2-7
size: many
V: TRBV28
CDR3: CASSLHDRAVEQYF
DNA: TGTGCCAGCAGTTTACACGACAGGGCGGTGGAGCAGTACTTC

D: -
J: TRBJ1-2
size: many
V: TRBV7-2
CDR3: CASSLPPSYYGYTF
DNA: TGTGCCAGCAGCCTACCCCCCAGCTACTATGGCTACACCTTC

D: TRBD1
J: TRBJ1-6
size: -
V: TRBV6-1
CDR3: CASSERQGSSPLHF
DNA: TGTGCCAGCAGTGAGAGACAGGGCTCTTCACCCCTCCACTTT

D: TRBD2
J: TRBJ2-2
size: many
V: TRBV20-1
CDR3: CSARPPSGVDTGELFF
DNA: TGCAGTGCGAGACCCCCTAGCGGGGTGGACACCGGGGAGCTGTTTTTT

D: TRBD2
J: TRBJ2-1
size: many
V: TRBV6-2/TRBV6-3
CDR3: CASIIGTSGGRRNEQFF
DNA: TGTGCCAGCATCATCGGGACTAGCGGGGGGCGGAGGAATGAGCAGTTCTTC

D: TRBD1
J: TRBJ1-1
size: many
V: TRBV5-6
CDR3: CASSLWEQGARTEAFF
DNA: TGTGCCAGCAGCTTGTGGGAACAGGGGGCGAGGACTGAAGCTTTCTTT